These T cell receptor beta chains were read from a single sample in a study of response to subunit inactivated influenza vaccine. MiXCR was run by TCRdb on the RT-PCR reads, yielding one entry per CDR3 protein. This sample yields about 480,000 distinct CDR3 sequences, of which around 9.9% are seen a single time; more than 10% belongs to the top ten. This sample comprised PBMCs from blood, obtained about 40 days after vaccination. The receptors derive from a man aged 50 to 60 who received an inactivated influenza vaccine. Both conserved end residues are part of each CDR3.

v_gene	j_gene	CDR3aa
TRBV27	TRBJ1-1	CASSPRPGDTEAFF
TRBV20-1	TRBJ2-5	CSARSGRGRETQYF
TRBV14	TRBJ2-1	CASSQWTSGSGSYNEQFF
TRBV5-1	TRBJ1-6	CASSLAGTGGNSPLHF
TRBV20-1	TRBJ2-7	CSATRGGGVGAEQYF
TRBV4-1	TRBJ2-3	CASSLDRSVDTQYF
TRBV20-1	TRBJ1-4	CSATTGYEKLFF
TRBV20-1	TRBJ2-2	CSARVRVTRLRTGELFF
TRBV29-1	TRBJ1-2	CSVEGALGGGHYGYTF
TRBV7-2	TRBJ2-7	CASSLGPTGGAYEQYF
TRBV12-3/TRBV12-4	TRBJ1-2	CASSFHPRGQGAGGYTF
TRBV6-1	TRBJ2-3	CASRRTGGRTDTQYF
TRBV20-1	TRBJ1-1	CSARGPRGAFF
TRBV12-3/TRBV12-4	TRBJ2-7	CASSISVAEQYF
TRBV7-2	TRBJ2-7	CASSLVWGPESSYEQYF
TRBV5-1	TRBJ2-1	CASSSEVGDRQFF
TRBV2	TRBJ1-5	CASSEVLWRTGISNQPQHF
TRBV7-9	TRBJ1-2	CASSYGSPRGGYTF
TRBV5-1	TRBJ2-5	CASSPSGGRYQETQYF
TRBV28	TRBJ1-5	CATLDSNQPQHF
TRBV30	TRBJ1-4	CAWSPGTNEKLFF
TRBV29-1	TRBJ2-3	CSVGGLAGGGRTDTQYF
TRBV5-6	TRBJ1-5	CASSLAQVGNQPQHF
TRBV20-1	TRBJ1-6	CSARVSLRENFEITRSYNSPLHF
TRBV7-9	TRBJ2-1	CASSLGLGTHNEQFF
TRBV12-3/TRBV12-4	TRBJ2-3	CASSPSGATQYF
TRBV11-1	TRBJ1-4	CASSLRDRMGEKLFF
TRBV7-3	TRBJ2-1	CATSPGTYNEQFF
TRBV29-1	TRBJ1-6	CSARTGNSPLHF
TRBV28	TRBJ2-5	CASSGASQETQYF
TRBV12-3/TRBV12-4	TRBJ2-1	CASSPGQGYYNEQFF
TRBV19	TRBJ1-2	CASSITSGADGYTF
TRBV5-1	TRBJ2-5	CASSLVLAGQETQYF
TRBV7-2	TRBJ2-5	CASSSTGETQYF
TRBV9	TRBJ1-5	CASSVGTGGYQPQHF
TRBV18	TRBJ2-7	CASSPPNNLYEQYF
TRBV9	TRBJ2-3	CASSVGGFGTDTQYF
TRBV12-3/TRBV12-4	TRBJ2-3	CASSPRGARTDTQYF
TRBV20-1	TRBJ2-7	CSADLASREQYF
TRBV7-2	TRBJ2-7	CASRHRGRDEYEQYF
TRBV20-1	TRBJ2-1	CSAPGQGPRNEQFF
TRBV12-3/TRBV12-4	TRBJ2-2	CASSFQAGVTGELFF
TRBV5-1	TRBJ1-1	CASIPLAGADTEAFF
TRBV5-1	TRBJ1-4	CASSWDLGGRATNEKLFF
TRBV20-1	TRBJ2-2	CSARWVAGELFF
TRBV29-1	TRBJ2-5	CSVDSGHPTLYF
TRBV14	TRBJ2-3	CASSRGGAVGDTQYF
TRBV2	TRBJ2-2	CASREGQGNTGELFF
TRBV20-1	TRBJ2-7	CSARDLGRSTEQYF
TRBV12-3/TRBV12-4	TRBJ2-1	CASSRLGGGVGGEQFF
TRBV7-9	TRBJ1-1	CASSLEIQGIGTEAFF
TRBV7-2	TRBJ2-7	CASSVRGLYEQYF
TRBV5-1	TRBJ2-1	CASSWTSGAYNEQFF
TRBV5-5	TRBJ2-5	CASRLEGTQYF
TRBV12-3/TRBV12-4	TRBJ2-7	CASRALAGSDEQYF